Listed here are 29 T cell receptor beta chains from one sample, sequenced in a study of T cells in women clearing cervical HPV infection. Measured with immunoSEQ multiplex PCR; TCRdb has only the in-frame clones, and not every one. Here the sample table reports some 20,000 clones. The specimen was blood buffy coat. The source of these receptors is a woman between 18 and 75 years old with a cervical HPV16 infection that either progressed to CIN3+ or cleared (not recorded which).

Comment on this clone: With the read ending 3 residues before the CDR3 end, the germline J gene is used to fill in that end. The chain has TRBV7-9 and TRBJ2-1; D is possibly TRBD1 (6 bases). The CDR3 runs 15 residues. Per the germline V gene, CDR1 is SEHNR and CDR2 is FQNEAQ (reference sequence). V was pared by 1 base and J by 8 bases, with 15 bases between. The CDR3 spells CASSLEGVDGYEQFF. The DNA read from the CDR3 is TGTGCCAGCAGCTTAGAGGGGGTCGATGGTTATGAG. Full variable domain (remainder filled in from reference TRBV7-9 and TRBJ2-1): DTGVSQNPRHKITKRGQNVTFRCDPISEHNRLYWYRQTLGQGPEFLTYFQNEAQLEKSRLLSDRFSAERPKGSFSTLEIQRTEQGDSAMYLCASSLEGVDGYEQFFGPGTRLTVL.

Details on this clone: The read halts 3 residues ahead of the CDR3 end, with the missing end drawn from the germline J gene. The chain employs TRBV5-1 and TRBJ2-1; 9 bases are a match to TRBD2. Losses at the gene ends were 4 bases for V and 2 bases for J; bases not matched to a gene: 7. Germline-derived CDR1 and CDR2 are SGHRS and YFSETQ. CDR3 length: 16 amino acids. This chain's CDR3 is CASSIETSGPYNEQFF. Partial CDR3 DNA: TGCGCCAGCAGCATAGAGACTAGCGGACCCTACAATGAG.

In regard to this clone: The CDR3 end lies 3 residues beyond the end of the read and is filled in from the germline J gene. V usage is TRBV18 and J usage is TRBJ1-2, with D possibly TRBD1 on 5 matching bases. V was clipped by 4 bases and J by 4 bases, with 16 bases between them. CDR3 length: 15 residues. Germline CDR1 and CDR2: KGHSH and LQKENI. CDR3 residues: CASSRALTELYGYTF. CDR3 bases read: TGTGCCAGCTCACGCGCTTTGACAGAACTCTATGGC.

In regard to this clone: The read stops 3 residues short of the end of the CDR3; the missing end is completed from the germline J gene. This chain links TRBV20-1 with TRBJ2-3; TRBD1 might be the D (6 bases). The CDR3 is made up of 13 amino acids. Germline values: CDR1 DFQATT, CDR2 SNEGSKA (reference sequence). The CDR3 bases that were read are TGCAGTGCTAGAGTAATCGCCGGGACATCG. This translates into CSARVIAGTS. The entire CDR3 protein reads CSARVIAGTSQYF.

As concerns this clone: The read ends 3 residues shy of where the CDR3 ends; the end is completed using the germline J gene. The chain couples TRBV5-1 to TRBJ2-2, with D perhaps matching TRBD1 (5 bases). Trimming shortened V by 0 bases and J by 6 bases, and 9 bases separated the two germline ends. Germline CDR1 and CDR2: SGHRS and YFSETQ. The CDR3 length is 14 residues. The CDR3 bases that were read are TGCGCCAGCAGCTTGGCAAGGGGTTCCGGGGAG. It yields the protein CASSLARGSGE. The CDR3 reads in full as CASSLARGSGELFF.

In the case of this clone: The read ends 3 residues shy of where the CDR3 ends; the end is completed using the germline J gene. The genes are TRBV19 and TRBJ2-5; either TRBD1 or TRBD2 may supply D (5 bases each). This CDR3 is built from 14 residues. The germline V and J ends were trimmed by 6 bases and 2 bases, with 13 bases remaining between them. CDR1 is LNHDA and CDR2 is SQIVND in the germline V gene (reference sequence). CDR3 sequence: CASRQRGRQETQYF. Incomplete CDR3 DNA: TGTGCCAGTAGACAGAGGGGAAGACAAGAGACC.

A word on this clone: The read stops 3 residues short of the end of the CDR3; the missing end is completed from the germline J gene. The chain links TRBV2 to TRBJ1-5, with D maybe TRBD1 (6 bases). The germline V gene has CDR1 SNHLY and CDR2 FYNNEI. V dropped 5 bases and J dropped 7 bases, with 15 bases sitting between them. The CDR3 runs to 14 residues. The CDR3 is CASSPGGRGQPQHF. Partial CDR3 DNA: TGTGCCAGCAGTCCGGGGGGCCGGGGCCAGCCC. Complete variable domain (other parts from reference TRBV2 and TRBJ1-5): EPEVTQTPSHQVTQMGQEVILRCVPISNHLYFYWYRQILGQKVEFLVSFYNNEISEKSEIFDDQFSVERPDGSNFTLKIRSTKLEDSAMYFCASSPGGRGQPQHFGDGTRLSIL.

Worth noting for this clone: Coverage ceases 3 residues before the CDR3 finishes, and the germline J gene fills in the end. This chain links TRBV18 with TRBJ2-3, with D unresolved. This CDR3 is built from 12 residues. The V gene lost 8 bases and the J gene lost 5 bases, with 11 bases spanning the gap. Germline CDR1 reads KGHSH; CDR2 reads LQKENI. CDR3 in amino acids: CASRETGDTQYF. The DNA read from the CDR3 is TGTGCCAGCCGCGAAACTGGAGATACG. The complete variable domain, with remaining parts taken from reference TRBV18 and TRBJ2-3, reads NAGVMQNPRHLVRRRGQEARLRCSPMKGHSHVYWYRQLPEEGLKFMVYLQKENIIDESGMPKERFSAEFPKEGPSILRIQQVVRGDSAAYFCASRETGDTQYFGPGTRLTVL.

Remarks on this clone: The DNA ends 3 residues before the CDR3 does, and the rest of the CDR3 is filled in from the germline J gene. The gene calls are TRBV6-1 and TRBJ1-2; TRBD1 agrees at 7 bases. CDR1 is MNHNS and CDR2 is SASEGT in the germline V gene. J lost 4 bases, V lost 2 bases, and 4 bases had no gene match. The CDR3 is made up of 14 amino acids. The covered CDR3 bases are TGTGCCAGCAGTGAAACCTGGGACAGCTATGGC. This gives the protein CASSETWDSYG. The CDR3 in its entirety is CASSETWDSYGYTF.

Notes on this clone: The read terminates 3 residues ahead of where the CDR3 ends, so the germline J gene completes it. This sequence joins TRBV20-1 and TRBJ1-3; TRBD1 is a possible D gene (6 bases). V was pared by 5 bases and J by 1 base, with 15 bases between. CDR3 size: 15 residues. Germline loops: CDR1 DFQATT, CDR2 SNEGSKA (reference sequence). The CDR3 DNA, read in part, is TGCAGTGCTTGCGATCAGAGGGGGTCTGGAAACACC. Translating gives CSACDQRGSGNT. The CDR3 reads in full as CSACDQRGSGNTIYF.

Of note for this clone: The read ends 3 residues shy of where the CDR3 ends; the end is completed using the germline J gene. V usage is TRBV10-3 and J usage is TRBJ1-6; D perhaps matches TRBD1 (6 bases). The CDR3 length is 13 residues. Germline V gene sequence: CDR1 ENHRY, CDR2 SYGVKD. Trimming left V 7 bases short and J 9 bases short, with 13 bases between. The part of the CDR3 DNA that was read is TGTGCCATCAAACAGGGTTTAGTTTCACCC. Protein product: CAIKQGLVSP. The CDR3 reads in full as CAIKQGLVSPLHF.

A word on this clone: The CDR3 extends 3 residues past the end of the read, so its final part is completed from the germline J gene. The chain uses TRBV4-1 and TRBJ1-1, with D possibly being TRBD1 (5 bases). The ends were cut back, 3 bases at V and 5 bases at J, with 16 bases in the middle. This CDR3 spans 15 amino acids. CDR1 and CDR2 (germline): MGHRA, YSYEKL. The sequenced part of the CDR3 DNA is TGCGCCAGCAGCCATCAGACGGGGGGTGGGACTGAA. Its protein product is CASSHQTGGGTE. The whole CDR3 sequence is CASSHQTGGGTEAFF.

Points on this clone: Sequencing ends 3 residues short of the CDR3 end; the germline J gene provides the rest. This chain connects TRBV7-6 to TRBJ2-1; TRBD2 aligns across 8 bases. V dropped 1 base and J dropped 4; count of bases not matched to a gene: 3. Germline lookup yields CDR1 SGHVS and CDR2 FNYEAQ. There are 15 residues in the CDR3. The CDR3 loop is CASSLGSGGYNEQFF. The DNA read from the CDR3 is TGTGCCAGCAGCTTAGGGAGCGGGGGATACAATGAG.

In the case of this clone: With the read ending 3 residues before the CDR3 end, the germline J gene is used to fill in that end. The gene calls are TRBV11-3 and TRBJ1-1; weak D call: TRBD1 (6 bases). CDR3 size: 13 residues. Trimming removed 1 base from V and 5 bases from J, with 8 bases in between. Germline assignment: CDR1 SGHNT and CDR2 YENEEA. This CDR3 is CASSLVTGTEAFF. CDR3 bases read: TGTGCCAGCAGCTTAGTAACAGGGACTGAA.

Concerning this clone: The sequenced fragment ends 3 residues before the CDR3 boundary, so the rest is inferred from the germline J gene. The chain carries TRBV10-1 and TRBJ2-1; D perhaps matches TRBD2 (5 bases). The germline V gene encodes CDR1 WNHNN and CDR2 SYGVQD (reference sequence). This CDR3 comprises 18 residues. Trimming took 3 bases from V and 3 from J, leaving 21 bases between them. The CDR3 bases that were read are TGCGCCAGCAGTGACCTCTGGACTGCGAGTTGGGTCTACAATGAG. It encodes CASSDLWTASWVYNE. The whole CDR3 region reads CASSDLWTASWVYNEQFF.

A note on this clone: The CDR3 end lies 3 residues beyond the end of the read and is filled in from the germline J gene. The J gene is TRBJ2-1, the V gene TRBV20-1; TRBD1 matches at 7 bases. V lost 6 bases, J lost 3 bases, and 8 bases stayed unmatched. Germline V gives CDR1 DFQATT, CDR2 SNEGSKA (reference sequence). This CDR3 spans 14 amino acids. Incomplete CDR3 DNA: TGCAGTGCCGGAGACAGGGTATTCTACAATGAG. It yields the protein CSAGDRVFYNE. The complete CDR3 reads CSAGDRVFYNEQFF.

Here the CDR3 reads CASRNRHGETQYF. The DNA read from the CDR3 is TGTGCCAGCAGAAACCGACATGGAGAGACC. The chain has TRBV5-6 and TRBJ2-5; no definite D call. The sequenced fragment ends 3 residues before the CDR3 boundary, so the rest is inferred from the germline J gene. The CDR3 runs to 13 residues. The germline gives CDR1 SGHDT, CDR2 YYEEEE. V lost 5 bases and J 4 bases, leaving 12 bases between the germline ends. The variable domain in full, with the rest retrieved from reference TRBV5-6 and TRBJ2-5, is DAGVTQSPTHLIKTRGQQVTLRCSPKSGHDTVSWYQQALGQGPQFIFQYYEEEERQRGNFPDRFSGHQFPNYSSELNVNALLLGDSALYLCASRNRHGETQYFGPGTRLLVL.

CDR3 loop: CASSEDSGELFF. CDR3 bases read: TGTGCCAGCAGTGAGGACAGCGGGGAG. This sequence joins TRBV2 and TRBJ2-2, with a weak D call TRBD1 (6 bases). The read ends 3 residues early relative to the CDR3; the germline J gene fills the gap. With 3 bases removed from V and 7 bases from J, the gap between germline ends came to 6 bases. The CDR3 spans 12 residues. In germline, CDR1 is SNHLY, CDR2 FYNNEI.

For this clone: The read gets to within 3 residues of the CDR3 end, and the germline J gene fills in the rest. The chain has TRBV20-1 and TRBJ2-3; TRBD2 aligns across 7 bases. Germline V lookup: CDR1 DFQATT, CDR2 SNEGSKA (reference sequence). This CDR3 has 14 residues. The CDR3 sequence: CSADDTRAGETQYF. CDR3 bases read: TGCAGTGCTGACGATACTAGGGCGGGAGAGACG.

A remark on this clone: The read ends 3 residues before the CDR3 terminus; that terminus is restored from the germline J gene. The rearrangement uses TRBV20-1 and TRBJ2-2; weak D call: TRBD1 (6 bases). The CDR3 runs to 14 residues. V was pared by 0 bases and J by 5 bases, with 10 bases between. Germline loops: CDR1 DFQATT, CDR2 SNEGSKA (reference sequence). The DNA read from the CDR3 is TGCAGTGCTAGAGACGAACAGGGAACCGGGGAG. It encodes CSARDEQGTGE. The entire CDR3 sequence reads CSARDEQGTGELFF.

On this clone itself: The read stops 3 residues short of the end of the CDR3; the missing end is completed from the germline J gene. The J gene is TRBJ2-7, the V gene TRBV7-2, with D possibly TRBD2 on 5 matching bases. The CDR3 runs to 13 residues. Trimming stripped 4 bases from V and 2 bases from J, with 9 bases between. Germline V gives CDR1 SGHTA, CDR2 FQGNSA. This CDR3 reads CASSSGCAYEQYF. Incomplete CDR3 DNA: TGTGCCAGCAGCTCGGGGTGCGCCTACGAG.

In the case of this clone: Coverage ceases 3 residues before the CDR3 finishes, and the germline J gene fills in the end. The V gene is TRBV7-9, the J gene TRBJ1-1; 8 nucleotides align to TRBD1. The ends lost 3 bases at V and 3 bases at J; junction bases unmatched: 3. The CDR3 has 14 amino acids. CDR1 and CDR2 (germline): SEHNR, FQNEAQ (reference sequence). Partial CDR3 DNA: TGTGCCAGCAGCTTTACAGGGGGTCACACTGAA. Protein: CASSFTGGHTE. The entire CDR3 reads CASSFTGGHTEAFF.

CDR3 DNA (partial): TGTGCCAGCAGCAAACTAGCAGATACG. Translated: CASSKLADT. The whole CDR3 protein reads CASSKLADTQYF. The chain employs TRBV12-3 or TRBV12-4 and TRBJ2-3; tentatively, D is TRBD2 (5 bases). The CDR3 end is not reached by the read, which stops 3 residues before it; the germline J gene fills it in. This CDR3 comprises 12 residues. V lost 6 bases and J lost 4, with 8 bases in between.

Worth noting for this clone: The read ends 3 residues early relative to the CDR3; the germline J gene fills the gap. This chain links TRBV7-9 with TRBJ2-5; tentative D call: TRBD1 (7 bases). Germline CDR1 SEHNR, CDR2 FQNEAQ (reference sequence). This CDR3 comprises 15 residues. V lost 5 bases and J lost 2, with 15 bases in between. CDR3 protein: CASSTTGRNQETQYF. The part of the CDR3 DNA that was read is TGTGCCAGCAGCACGACAGGGAGGAATCAAGAGACC.

Regarding this clone: Read coverage stops 3 residues before the CDR3 terminus; the germline J gene supplies the remainder. The chain employs TRBV20-1 and TRBJ2-1; TRBD2 matches at 11 bases. In germline, CDR1 is DFQATT, CDR2 SNEGSKA (reference sequence). The junction had 4 bases not matched to a gene; V was cut back by 6 bases and J by 3 bases. CDR3 length: 14 residues. The CDR3 loop reads CSADGLAGYNEQFF. The CDR3 DNA, read in part, is TGCAGTGCGGACGGACTAGCGGGCTACAATGAG.

As regards this clone: The CDR3 extends 3 residues past the end of the read, so its final part is completed from the germline J gene. V gene TRBV18 combines with J gene TRBJ2-7, with a possible D match to TRBD1 (6 bases). Germline CDR1 and CDR2: KGHSH and LQKENI. V gave up 0 bases and J gave up 2 bases, with 8 bases separating them. The CDR3 spans 14 residues. The covered CDR3 bases are TGTGCCAGCTCACCACCAGGGGACACCTACGAG. Translated, it gives CASSPPGDTYE. From start to end, the CDR3 is CASSPPGDTYEQYF.

A note on this clone: With the read ending 3 residues before the CDR3 end, the germline J gene is used to fill in that end. The chain has TRBV2 and TRBJ1-2, with 9 bases matching TRBD1. The CDR3 covers 14 residues. From germline, CDR1 is SNHLY and CDR2 FYNNEI. V trimming: 4 bases; J trimming: 4 bases; junction bases outside the gene matches: 4. The CDR3 spells CASSGGQGGYGYTF. The sequenced part of the CDR3 DNA is TGTGCCAGCAGTGGGGGACAGGGAGGCTATGGC.

A note on this clone: The CDR3 extends 3 residues past the end of the read, so its final part is completed from the germline J gene. The chain recombines TRBV4-1 with TRBJ1-3; TRBD1 matches 9 bases. J gave up 0 bases and V 5 bases, and 11 bases lay outside the gene matches. Germline V gene data show CDR1 as MGHRA and CDR2 as YSYEKL. This CDR3 has 18 residues. This chain's CDR3 is CASSYRDRAKDSGNTIYF. The covered CDR3 bases are TGCGCCAGCAGCTACCGGGACAGGGCTAAAGACTCTGGAAACACC.

Comment on this clone: The CDR3 end falls 3 residues outside the read, so it is completed with the germline J gene. The V gene is TRBV4-2, the J gene TRBJ2-5, with D maybe TRBD1 (5 bases). In germline, CDR1 is LGHNA, CDR2 YNFKEQ. V dropped 2 bases and J dropped 4 bases, with 11 bases sitting between them. The CDR3 has 14 amino acids. CDR3 DNA, as far as it was read: TGTGCCAGCAGCCAAAAAGGTGGGGCAGAGACC. Translation gives CASSQKGGAET. The whole CDR3 sequence is CASSQKGGAETQYF.